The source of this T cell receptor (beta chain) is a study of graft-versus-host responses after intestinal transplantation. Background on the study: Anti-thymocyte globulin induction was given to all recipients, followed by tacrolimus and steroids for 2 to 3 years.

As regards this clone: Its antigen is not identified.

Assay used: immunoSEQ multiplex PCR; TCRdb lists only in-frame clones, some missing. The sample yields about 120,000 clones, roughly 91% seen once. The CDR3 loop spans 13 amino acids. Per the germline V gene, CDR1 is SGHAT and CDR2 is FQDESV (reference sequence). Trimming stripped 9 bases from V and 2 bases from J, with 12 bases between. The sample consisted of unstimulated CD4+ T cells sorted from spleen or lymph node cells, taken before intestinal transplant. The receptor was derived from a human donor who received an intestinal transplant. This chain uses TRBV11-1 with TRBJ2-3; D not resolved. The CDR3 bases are TGTGCCAGTTCAAGGGCCCCCACAGATACGCAGTATTTT. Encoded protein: CASSRAPTDTQYF. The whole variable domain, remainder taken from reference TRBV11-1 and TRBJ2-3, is EAEVAQSPRYKITEKSQAVAFWCDPISGHATLYWYRQILGQGPELLVQFQDESVVDDSQLPKDRFSAERLKGVDSTLKIQPAELGDSAMYLCASSRAPTDTQYFGPGTRLTVL.